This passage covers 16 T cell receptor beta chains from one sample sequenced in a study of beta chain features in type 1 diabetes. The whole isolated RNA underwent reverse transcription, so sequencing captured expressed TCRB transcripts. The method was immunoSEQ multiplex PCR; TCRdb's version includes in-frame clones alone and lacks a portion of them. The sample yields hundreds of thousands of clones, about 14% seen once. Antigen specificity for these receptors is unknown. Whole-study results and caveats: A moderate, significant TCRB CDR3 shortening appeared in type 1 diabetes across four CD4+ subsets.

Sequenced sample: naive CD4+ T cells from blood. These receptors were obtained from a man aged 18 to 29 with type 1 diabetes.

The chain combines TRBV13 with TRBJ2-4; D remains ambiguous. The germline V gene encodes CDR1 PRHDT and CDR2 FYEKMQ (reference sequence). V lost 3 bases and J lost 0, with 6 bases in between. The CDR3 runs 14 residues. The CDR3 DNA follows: TGTGCCAGCAGCTTTGGGGTAGCCAAAAACATTCAGTACTTC. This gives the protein CASSFGVAKNIQYF.

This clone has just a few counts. The CDR3 DNA sequence: TGTGCCAGCAGGATCGGGGATAGAGAGACCCAGTACTTC. This translates into CASRIGDRETQYF. The chain links TRBV7-2 to TRBJ2-5; D is perhaps TRBD2 (5 bases). Trimming removed 6 bases at V and 4 bases at J, with 12 bases between. Per the germline V gene, CDR1 is SGHTA and CDR2 is FQGNSA. This CDR3 is 13 amino acids long.

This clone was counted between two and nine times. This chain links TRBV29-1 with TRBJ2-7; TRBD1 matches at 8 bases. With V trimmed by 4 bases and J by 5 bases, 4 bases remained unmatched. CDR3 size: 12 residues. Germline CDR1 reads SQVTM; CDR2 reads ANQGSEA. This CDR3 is CSVGQGSHEQYF. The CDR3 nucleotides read TGCAGCGTTGGACAGGGGTCCCACGAGCAGTACTTC.

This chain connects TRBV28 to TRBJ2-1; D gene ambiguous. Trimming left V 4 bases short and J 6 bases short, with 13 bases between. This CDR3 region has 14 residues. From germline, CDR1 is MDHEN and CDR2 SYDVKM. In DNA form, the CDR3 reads TGTGCCAGCAGTTCCCGAAAGATACTCAATGAGCAGTTCTTC. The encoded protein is CASSSRKILNEQFF. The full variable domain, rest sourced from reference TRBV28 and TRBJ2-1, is DVKVTQSSRYLVKRTGEKVFLECVQDMDHENMFWYRQDPGLGLRLIYFSYDVKMKEKGDIPEGYSVSREKKERFSLILESASTNQTSMYLCASSSRKILNEQFFGPGTRLTVL.

The CDR3 region has the DNA TGTGCCATCAGTGTGAGGGAGGGCGAGCAGTTCTTC. As protein: CAISVREGEQFF. The chain uses TRBV10-3 and TRBJ2-1; the match to TRBD2 covers 7 bases. In germline, CDR1 is ENHRY, CDR2 SYGVKD. V shed 4 bases and J 10 bases; nucleotides not matched to a gene: 4. CDR3 size: 12 residues.

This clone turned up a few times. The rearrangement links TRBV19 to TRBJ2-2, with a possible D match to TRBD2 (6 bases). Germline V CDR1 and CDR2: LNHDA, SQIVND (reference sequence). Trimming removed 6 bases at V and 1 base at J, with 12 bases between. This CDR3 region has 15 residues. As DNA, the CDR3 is TGTGCCAGTAGCGTCTTAGCGGTGAACACCGGGGAGCTGTTTTTT. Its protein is CASSVLAVNTGELFF.

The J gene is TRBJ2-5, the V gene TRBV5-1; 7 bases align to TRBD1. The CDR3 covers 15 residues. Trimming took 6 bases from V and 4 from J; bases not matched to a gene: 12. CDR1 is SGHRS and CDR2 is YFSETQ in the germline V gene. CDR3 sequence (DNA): TGCGCCAGCACGTTTGAGGGGGCGAGGGGAGAGACCCAGTACTTC. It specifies CASTFEGARGETQYF.

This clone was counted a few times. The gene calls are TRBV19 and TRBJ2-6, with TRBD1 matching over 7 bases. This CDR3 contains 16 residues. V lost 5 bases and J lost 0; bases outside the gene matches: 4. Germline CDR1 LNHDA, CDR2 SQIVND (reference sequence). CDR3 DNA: TGTGCCAGTAGTTCGGGACAGCTCTCTGGGGCCAACGTCCTGACTTTC. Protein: CASSSGQLSGANVLTF.

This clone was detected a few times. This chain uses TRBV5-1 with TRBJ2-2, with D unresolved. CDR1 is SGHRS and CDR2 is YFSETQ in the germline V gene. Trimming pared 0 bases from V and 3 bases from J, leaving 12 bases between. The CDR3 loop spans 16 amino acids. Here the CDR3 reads CASSLGTLRYTGELFF. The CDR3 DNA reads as TGCGCCAGCAGCTTGGGAACGTTACGGTACACCGGGGAGCTGTTTTTT.

In DNA, the CDR3 is TGCAGCGTAAAAGGGGCCTACGAGCAGTACTTC. Encoded protein: CSVKGAYEQYF. V and J are TRBV29-1 and TRBJ2-5; the D gene is possibly TRBD1 (5 bases). The J call is in doubt because the DNA end fits TRBJ2-7 better. CDR1 is SQVTM and CDR2 is ANQGSEA in the germline V gene. The CDR3 consists of 11 residues.

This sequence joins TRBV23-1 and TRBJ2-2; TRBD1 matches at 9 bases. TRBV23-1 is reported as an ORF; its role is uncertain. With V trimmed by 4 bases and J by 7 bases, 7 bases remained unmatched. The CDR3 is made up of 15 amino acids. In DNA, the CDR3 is TGCGCCAGCAGTCGGAACAGGGGGCTGAACGGGGAGCTGTTTTTT. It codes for CASSRNRGLNGELFF.

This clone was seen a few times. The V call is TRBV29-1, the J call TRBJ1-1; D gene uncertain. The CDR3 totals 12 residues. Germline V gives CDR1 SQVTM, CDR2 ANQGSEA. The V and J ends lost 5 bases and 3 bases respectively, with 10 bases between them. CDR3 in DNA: TGCAGCGTTCACGACGGGTACACTGAAGCTTTCTTT. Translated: CSVHDGYTEAFF.

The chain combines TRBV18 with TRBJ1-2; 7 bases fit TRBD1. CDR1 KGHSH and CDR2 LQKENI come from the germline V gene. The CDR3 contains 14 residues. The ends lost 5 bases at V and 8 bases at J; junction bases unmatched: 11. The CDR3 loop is CASSRLTGIEGYTF. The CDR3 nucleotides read TGTGCCAGCTCAAGACTGACAGGGATCGAGGGCTACACCTTC.

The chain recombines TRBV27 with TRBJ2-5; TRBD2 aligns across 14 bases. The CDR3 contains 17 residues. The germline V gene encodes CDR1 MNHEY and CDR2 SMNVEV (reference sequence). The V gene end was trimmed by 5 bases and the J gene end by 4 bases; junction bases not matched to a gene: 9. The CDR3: CASSARLAGGRRETQYF. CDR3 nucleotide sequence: TGTGCCAGCAGTGCCCGACTAGCGGGAGGGAGACGAGAGACCCAGTACTTC.

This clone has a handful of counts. CDR3 in amino acids: CAWKVRGASTDTQYF. CDR3 nucleotides: TGTGCCTGGAAGGTTAGGGGGGCTAGCACAGATACGCAGTATTTT. This sequence joins TRBV30 and TRBJ2-3; D tentatively reads TRBD1 or TRBD2 (6 bases each). This CDR3 region has 15 residues. Looked up from germline, CDR1 is GTSNPN and CDR2 is SVGIG (reference sequence). The ends were cut back, 4 bases at V and 0 bases at J, with 14 bases in the middle.

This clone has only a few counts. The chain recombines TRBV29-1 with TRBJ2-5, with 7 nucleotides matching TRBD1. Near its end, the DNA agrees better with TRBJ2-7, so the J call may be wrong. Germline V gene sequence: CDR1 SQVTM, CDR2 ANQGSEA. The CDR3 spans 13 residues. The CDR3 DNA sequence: TGCAGCGTTGAGGGACAGACTGCCTACGAGCAGTACTTC. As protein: CSVEGQTAYEQYF.